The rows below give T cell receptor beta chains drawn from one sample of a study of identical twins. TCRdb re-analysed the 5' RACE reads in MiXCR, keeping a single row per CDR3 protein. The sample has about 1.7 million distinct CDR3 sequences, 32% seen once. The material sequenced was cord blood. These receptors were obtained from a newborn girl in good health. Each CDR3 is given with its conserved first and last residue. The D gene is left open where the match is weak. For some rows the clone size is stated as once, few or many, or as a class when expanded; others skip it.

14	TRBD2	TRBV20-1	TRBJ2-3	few	TGCAGTGCGAGAATAGCGGGAGCAAGGGATACGCAGTATTTT	CSARIAGARDTQYF
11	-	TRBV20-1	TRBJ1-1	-	TGCAGTGCCTGGCCGGTAACTGAAGCTTTCTTT	CSAWPVTEAFF
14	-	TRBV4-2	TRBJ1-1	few	TGTGCCAGCAGCCTTTCAGGGAGGTGGACTGAAGCTTTCTTT	CASSLSGRWTEAFF
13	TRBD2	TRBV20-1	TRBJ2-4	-	TGCAGTGTTTCCGGGACTAGCTGGGACATTCAGTACTTC	CSVSGTSWDIQYF
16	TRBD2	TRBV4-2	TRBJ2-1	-	TGTGCCAGCAGCCAAGATCTAGAGCGGGGGCGCAATGAGCAGTTCTTC	CASSQDLERGRNEQFF
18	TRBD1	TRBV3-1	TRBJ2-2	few	TGTGCCAGCAGCCCAATTTCCGGGACAGGGGAAAACACCGGGGAGCTGTTTTTT	CASSPISGTGENTGELFF
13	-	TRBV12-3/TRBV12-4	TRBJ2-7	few	TGTGCCAGCAGTTTAGTCTGGGGCTACGAGCAGTACTTC	CASSLVWGYEQYF
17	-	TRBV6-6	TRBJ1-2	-	TGTGCCAGCAGACCCCCTAGGGATGAGGGTACACTCTATGGCTACACCTTC	CASRPPRDEGTLYGYTF
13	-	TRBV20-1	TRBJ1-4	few	TGCAGTGCTAGAGATGGGGGGGCCAGAGAACTGTTTTTT	CSARDGGARELFF
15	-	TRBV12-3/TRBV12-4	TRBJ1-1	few	TGTGCCAGCGGACTCTTTGCGGGGCCGAACACTGAAGCTTTCTTT	CASGLFAGPNTEAFF